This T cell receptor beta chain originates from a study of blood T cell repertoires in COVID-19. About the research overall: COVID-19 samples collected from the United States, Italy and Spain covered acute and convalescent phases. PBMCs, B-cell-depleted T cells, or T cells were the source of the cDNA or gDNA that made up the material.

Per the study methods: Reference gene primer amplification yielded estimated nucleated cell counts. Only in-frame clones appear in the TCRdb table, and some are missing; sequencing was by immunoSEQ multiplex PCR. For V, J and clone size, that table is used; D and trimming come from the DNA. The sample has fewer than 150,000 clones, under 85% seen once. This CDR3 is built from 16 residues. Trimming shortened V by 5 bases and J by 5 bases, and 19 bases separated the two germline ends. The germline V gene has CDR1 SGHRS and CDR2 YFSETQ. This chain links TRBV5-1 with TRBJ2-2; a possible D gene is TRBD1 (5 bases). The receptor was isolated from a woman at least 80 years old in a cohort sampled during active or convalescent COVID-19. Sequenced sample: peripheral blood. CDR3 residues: CASRLLETVGTGELFF. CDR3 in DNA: TGCGCCAGCAGGTTGCTGGAGACAGTGGGGACCGGGGAGCTGTTTTTT.